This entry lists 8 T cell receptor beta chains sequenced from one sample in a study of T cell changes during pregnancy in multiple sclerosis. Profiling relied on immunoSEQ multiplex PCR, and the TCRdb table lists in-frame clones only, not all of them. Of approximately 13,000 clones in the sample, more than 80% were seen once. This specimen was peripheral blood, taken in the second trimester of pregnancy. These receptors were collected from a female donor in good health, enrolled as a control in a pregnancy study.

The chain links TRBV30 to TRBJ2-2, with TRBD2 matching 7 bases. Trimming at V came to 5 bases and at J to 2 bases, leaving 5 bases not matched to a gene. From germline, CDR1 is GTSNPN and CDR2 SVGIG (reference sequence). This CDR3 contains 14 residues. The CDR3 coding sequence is TGTGCCTGGGGAAGCGGGGCCAACACCGGGGAGCTGTTTTTT. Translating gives CAWGSGANTGELFF.

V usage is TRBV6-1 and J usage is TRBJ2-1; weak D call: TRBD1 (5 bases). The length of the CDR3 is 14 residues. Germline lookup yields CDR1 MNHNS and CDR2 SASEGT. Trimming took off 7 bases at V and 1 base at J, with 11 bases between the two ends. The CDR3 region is CASMIRVSYNEQFF. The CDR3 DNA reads TGTGCCAGCATGATCAGGGTGTCCTACAATGAGCAGTTCTTC.

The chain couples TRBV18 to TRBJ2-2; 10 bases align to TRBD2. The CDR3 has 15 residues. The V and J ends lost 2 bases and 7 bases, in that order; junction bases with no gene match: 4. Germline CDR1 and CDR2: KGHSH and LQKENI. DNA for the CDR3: TGTGCCAGCTCACCAACTAGCGGGAATATCGGGGAGCTGTTTTTT. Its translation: CASSPTSGNIGELFF.

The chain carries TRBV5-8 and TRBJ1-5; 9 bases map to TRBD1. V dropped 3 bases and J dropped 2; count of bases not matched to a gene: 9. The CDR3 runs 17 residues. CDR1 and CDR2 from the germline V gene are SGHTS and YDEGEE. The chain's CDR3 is CASSSVLQGAGNQPQHF. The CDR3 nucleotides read TGTGCCAGCAGCTCGGTATTACAGGGGGCGGGCAATCAGCCCCAGCATTTT.

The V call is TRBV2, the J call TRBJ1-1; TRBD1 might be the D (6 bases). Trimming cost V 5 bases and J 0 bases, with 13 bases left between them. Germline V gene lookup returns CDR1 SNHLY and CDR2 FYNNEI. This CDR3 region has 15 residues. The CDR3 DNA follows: TGTGCCAGCAGTTCACAGGGTTCGGTGAACACTGAAGCTTTCTTT. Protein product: CASSSQGSVNTEAFF.

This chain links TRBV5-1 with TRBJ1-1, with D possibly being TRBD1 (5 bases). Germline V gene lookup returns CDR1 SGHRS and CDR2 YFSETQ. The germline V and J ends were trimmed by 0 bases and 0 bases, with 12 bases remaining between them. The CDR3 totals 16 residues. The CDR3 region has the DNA TGCGCCAGCAGCTTGGCCAGGGCGGGGATGAACACTGAAGCTTTCTTT. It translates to CASSLARAGMNTEAFF.

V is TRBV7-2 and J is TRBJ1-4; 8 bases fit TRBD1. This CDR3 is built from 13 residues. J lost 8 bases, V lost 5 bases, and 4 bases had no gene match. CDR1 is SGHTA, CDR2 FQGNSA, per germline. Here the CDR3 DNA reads TGTGCCAGCAGCATGGACAGGGACGAAAAACTGTTTTTT. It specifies CASSMDRDEKLFF.

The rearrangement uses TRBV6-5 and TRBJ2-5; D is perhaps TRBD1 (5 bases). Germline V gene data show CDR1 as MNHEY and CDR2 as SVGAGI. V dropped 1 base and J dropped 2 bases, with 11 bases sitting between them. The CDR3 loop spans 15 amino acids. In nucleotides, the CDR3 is TGTGCCAGCAGTTACTGGCAGGGTGCACAAGAGACCCAGTACTTC. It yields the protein CASSYWQGAQETQYF.